A selection of T cell receptor beta chains follows, all from one sample in a study of OX40 agonist ivuxolimab in advanced cancers. Clones were read by immunoSEQ multiplex PCR, and TCRdb kept only the in-frame ones, dropping some. The sample yields fewer than 65,000 clones, around nine tenths seen once. Source: CD4+ or CD8+ T cells sorted from blood, taken in a trial of the OX40 agonist ivuxolimab. The receptors come from an adult with an advanced solid tumor such as melanoma, head and neck, liver or kidney cancer. The conserved cysteine and the conserved F or W are not part of the CDR3 here.

cdr3_aa,v_call,j_call
ASSYSGLAGVYNEQF,TRBV2,TRBJ2-1
ASSIPGGQNTGELF,TRBV19,TRBJ2-2
ASISALSYEQY,TRBV6-5,TRBJ2-7
ASSSSGYTDTQY,TRBV5-4,TRBJ2-3
ASSFGSVNTEAF,TRBV5-1,TRBJ1-1
ASSYLQGNTEAF,TRBV6-6,TRBJ1-1
ASSPGQINYGYT,TRBV19,TRBJ1-2
ASSDDGNTEAF,TRBV2,TRBJ1-1
ASSLARGGLGYT,TRBV5-8,TRBJ1-2
AISESIGTSGANEQF,TRBV10-3,TRBJ2-1
ASSLGLIQETQY,TRBV11-2,TRBJ2-5
ASSPWTGGRTDTQY,TRBV7-3,TRBJ2-3
ASRPGGANTEAF,TRBV28,TRBJ1-1
SVPSYKGGELF,TRBV29-1,TRBJ2-2
ASSYSETPDGYT,TRBV6-5,TRBJ1-2
ASSLKGGTTNEKLF,TRBV5-4,TRBJ1-4
ASYTGLRADTQY,TRBV7-9,TRBJ2-3
ASSPAGTNYEQY,TRBV18,TRBJ2-7
ASSDAGGQSNTEAF,TRBV2,TRBJ1-1
SGRLGGSEKLF,TRBV29-1,TRBJ1-4
ASRSQTGLNTEAF,TRBV28,TRBJ1-1
ASSVAGRVGDEQY,TRBV9,TRBJ2-7
ASSLFGEREQF,TRBV28,TRBJ2-1
ASSPLGVVSYEQY,TRBV28,TRBJ2-7
ASSRDRGETQY,TRBV18,TRBJ2-5
ASSAPGLAGDEQY,TRBV27,TRBJ2-7
SVAGGGGSGSYNEQF,TRBV29-1,TRBJ2-1
SVDMVAGGPGDTQY,TRBV29-1,TRBJ2-3
ASSSTGDRNQPQH,TRBV2,TRBJ1-5